The 29 T cell receptor beta chains reported below all come from one sample, sequenced in a study of human T cells and chemical hapten exposure. Each CDR3 protein gets one entry after TCRdb re-called the 5' RACE reads with MiXCR. The sample shows roughly 81,000 distinct CDR3 sequences, more than 7% of them seen only once. Blood, whole and unfractionated, served as the source for total RNA extraction. Every receptor here comes from a male donor in good health.

This clonotype turned up a few times. The V and J genes are TRBV4-3 and TRBJ2-7, with D tentatively TRBD1 (6 bases). From germline, CDR1 is LGHNA and CDR2 YSLEER. Trimming left V 4 bases short and J 2 bases short, with 9 bases between. The CDR3 is 13 residues long. This CDR3 reads CASSRGGAYEQYF. In nucleotides, the CDR3 is TGCGCCAGCAGCCGAGGGGGTGCCTACGAGCAGTACTTC.

Details on this clonotype: One base away lies a much larger clone, so this may be a sequencing read error. The chain recombines TRBV15 with TRBJ2-1, with 7 bases aligning to TRBD2. Germline loops: CDR1 LNHNV, CDR2 YYDKDF (reference sequence). The CDR3 contains 12 residues. The trim removed 6 bases at V and 8 bases at J, leaving 4 bases unmatched. The CDR3 DNA reads as TGTGCCACCAGGACGGGGGGAGATGAGCAGTTCTTC. Its protein is CATRTGGDEQFF.

The table lists this clonotype with a few counts. The chain links TRBV29-1 to TRBJ1-1; 8 nucleotides align to TRBD1. Losses at the gene ends were 4 bases for V and 3 bases for J; bases not matched to a gene: 13. Germline V CDR1 and CDR2: SQVTM, ANQGSEA. The CDR3 covers 16 residues. The CDR3 loop is CSVAYPRGPVDTEAFF. As DNA, the CDR3 is TGCAGCGTTGCGTACCCCAGGGGGCCGGTCGACACTGAAGCTTTCTTT.

This clonotype was counted between two and nine times. The rearrangement links TRBV7-9 to TRBJ2-1; D possibly matches TRBD1 or TRBD2 (6 bases each). The CDR3 is made up of 13 amino acids. The V gene's germline CDR1 is SEHNR and CDR2 FQNEAQ (reference sequence). Trimming took off 8 bases at V and 7 bases at J, with 15 bases between the two ends. The CDR3 DNA reads as TGTGCCAGCGCGACAGGAGGGACAAATGAGCAGTTCTTC. It codes for CASATGGTNEQFF.

This clonotype has at least ten counts. V and J are TRBV5-1 and TRBJ2-3, with TRBD2 as a possible D gene (5 bases). CDR3 length: 15 amino acids. Germline CDR1 is SGHRS and CDR2 is YFSETQ. Trimming pared 0 bases from V and 2 bases from J, leaving 10 bases between. DNA for the CDR3: TGCGCCAGCAGCTTGGAGGGAGTCACCACAGATACGCAGTATTTT. Its translation is CASSLEGVTTDTQYF.

This clonotype was counted ten times or more. V gene TRBV5-1 combines with J gene TRBJ2-5, with D perhaps matching TRBD1 (6 bases). Trimming left V 3 bases short and J 3 bases short, with 15 bases between. Germline V gene lookup returns CDR1 SGHRS and CDR2 YFSETQ. The CDR3 contains 15 residues. The CDR3 is CASSYNTGREETQYF. CDR3 nucleotides: TGCGCCAGCAGCTATAACACAGGGCGAGAAGAGACCCAGTACTTC.

This clonotype was picked up many times. This chain connects TRBV7-2 to TRBJ2-3; D is uncertain. The CDR3 consists of 16 residues. V dropped 3 bases and J dropped 5 bases, with 18 bases sitting between them. Germline CDR1 reads SGHTA; CDR2 reads FQGNSA. As DNA, the CDR3 is TGTGCCAGCAGCTTGGCAGGCCGTACCTCCGGAGATACGCAGTATTTT. Its protein product is CASSLAGRTSGDTQYF. Using reference TRBV7-2 and TRBJ2-3 for the parts outside the CDR3, the full variable domain is GAGVSQSPSNKVTEKGKDVELRCDPISGHTALYWYRQSLGQGLEFLIYFQGNSAPDKSGLPSDRFSAERTGGSVSTLTIQRTQQEDSAVYLCASSLAGRTSGDTQYFGPGTRLTVL.

The gene calls are TRBV20-1 and TRBJ2-1; D not certain. The CDR3 extends over 13 amino acids. Germline assignment: CDR1 DFQATT and CDR2 SNEGSKA (reference sequence). CDR3 loop: CSGRQSSYNEQFF. DNA for the CDR3: TGCAGCGGGCGGCAAAGCTCCTACAATGAGCAGTTCTTC.

The V gene is TRBV12-3 or TRBV12-4, the J gene TRBJ1-6; D unresolved. Trimming removed 5 bases at V and 2 bases at J, with 7 bases between. This CDR3 region has 14 residues. CDR3 sequence reads: CASSRLTYNSPLHF. DNA of the CDR3: TGTGCCAGCAGTCGTCTAACCTATAATTCACCCCTCCACTTT.

V is TRBV7-9 and J is TRBJ1-1; unclear D gene. V lost 5 bases, J lost 3 bases, and 7 bases lay in between. CDR3 length equals 12 residues. CDR1 and CDR2 (germline): SEHNR, FQNEAQ (reference sequence). The CDR3 nucleotides read TGTGCCAGCAGCCCACGGGACACTGAAGCTTTCTTT. Translating gives CASSPRDTEAFF.

This clonotype was detected ten times or more. J is TRBJ1-1 and V is TRBV29-1; D is unresolved. Germline CDR1 is SQVTM and CDR2 is ANQGSEA. The CDR3 contains 11 residues. Trimming shortened V by 4 bases and J by 1 base, and 4 bases separated the two germline ends. This chain's CDR3 is CSVVRNTEAFF. CDR3 sequence (DNA): TGCAGCGTTGTCAGGAACACTGAAGCTTTCTTT.

This chain joins TRBV9 and TRBJ2-7; D unresolved. Trimming left V 0 bases short and J 3 bases short, with 10 bases between. The length of the CDR3 is 14 residues. CDR1 SGDLS and CDR2 YYNGEE come from the germline V gene. This CDR3 reads CASSVVPSDYEQYF. The CDR3, as DNA: TGTGCCAGCAGCGTAGTGCCCAGTGACTACGAGCAGTACTTC.

This clonotype appeared many times. The rearrangement uses TRBV7-8 and TRBJ2-3; no clear D gene. The V gene's germline CDR1 is SGHVS and CDR2 FQNEAQ. V was trimmed by 1 base and J by 1 base, leaving 9 bases between them. This CDR3 is built from 15 residues. The CDR3 reads CASSLEVLGTDTQYF. CDR3 bases: TGTGCCAGCAGCTTAGAGGTTTTGGGCACAGATACGCAGTATTTT.

At least ten counts were recorded for this clonotype. The chain employs TRBV5-6 and TRBJ2-4, with D unclear. In germline, CDR1 is SGHDT, CDR2 YYEEEE. V lost 2 bases and J 6 bases, leaving 6 bases between the germline ends. The CDR3 has 12 amino acids. The CDR3 nucleotides read TGTGCCAGCAGCTTTGGCAGAAACATTCAGTACTTC. Encoded protein: CASSFGRNIQYF.

The chain couples TRBV6-5 to TRBJ2-7, with D tentatively TRBD2 (6 bases). CDR3 length: 14 amino acids. Looked up from germline, CDR1 is MNHEY and CDR2 is SVGAGI. V dropped 5 bases and J dropped 4 bases, with 15 bases sitting between them. Here the CDR3 reads CASSPRGILYEQYF. CDR3 in DNA: TGTGCCAGCAGTCCTCGGGGGATCCTATACGAGCAGTACTTC.

This clonotype showed up many times. The rearrangement uses TRBV7-3 and TRBJ2-3; possibly TRBD1 for D (5 bases). This CDR3 contains 14 residues. The V end lost 5 bases, the J end lost 4 bases, and 13 bases lay between the germline ends. Germline assignment: CDR1 SGHTA and CDR2 FQGTGA. CDR3 protein: CASSLQGTADTQYF. The CDR3 region has the DNA TGTGCCAGCAGCCTTCAGGGCACGGCAGATACGCAGTATTTT.

The chain recombines TRBV27 with TRBJ1-5; unclear D gene. Germline V gene sequence: CDR1 MNHEY, CDR2 SMNVEV (reference sequence). The CDR3 runs 13 residues. Trimming took off 2 bases at V and 3 bases at J, with 5 bases between the two ends. The CDR3 loop reads CASSLKLNQPQHF. CDR3 sequence (DNA): TGTGCCAGCAGTTTAAAGCTCAATCAGCCCCAGCATTTT.

Comment on this clonotype: A much larger clone is a single base away; this may be a read error. V and J are TRBV10-2 and TRBJ1-6, with D possibly being TRBD1 (6 bases). Germline CDR1 reads WSHSY; CDR2 reads SAAADI. The CDR3 contains 14 residues. The CDR3 loop reads CASREYRENSPLHF. DNA of the CDR3: TGCGCCAGCAGAGAGTACAGGGAAAACTCACCCCTCCACTTT.

This clonotype has just a few counts. V gene TRBV3-1 combines with J gene TRBJ2-1; the match to TRBD2 covers 15 bases. Germline CDR1 LGHDT, CDR2 YNNKEL (reference sequence). The CDR3 sequence is 20 residues long. V shed 4 bases and J 0 bases; nucleotides not matched to a gene: 10. The CDR3 reads CASSLQLGTSGGRSYNEQFF. CDR3 DNA: TGTGCCAGCAGCCTCCAACTTGGGACTAGCGGGGGGCGCTCCTACAATGAGCAGTTCTTC.

This clonotype was seen more than once but under ten times. The chain combines TRBV28 with TRBJ2-7; D may be TRBD1 or TRBD2 (5 bases each). The CDR3 consists of 12 residues. The ends were cut back, 2 bases at V and 7 bases at J, with 9 bases in the middle. Per the germline V gene, CDR1 is MDHEN and CDR2 is SYDVKM. The CDR3 sequence is CASSLMGEEQYF. CDR3 in DNA: TGTGCCAGCAGTTTAATGGGGGAAGAGCAGTACTTC.

The J gene is TRBJ1-5, the V gene TRBV2; D remains unclear. The V end lost 1 base, the J end lost 1 base, and 8 bases lay between the germline ends. Germline V gene lookup returns CDR1 SNHLY and CDR2 FYNNEI. The CDR3 is 15 residues long. CDR3 in amino acids: CASSEDGLSNQPQHF. CDR3 DNA: TGTGCCAGCAGTGAAGATGGACTGAGCAATCAGCCCCAGCATTTT.

There are many counts of this clonotype. The chain employs TRBV11-2 and TRBJ1-3, with D unresolved. The CDR3 sequence is 15 residues long. Germline V gene sequence: CDR1 SGHAT, CDR2 FQNNGV. V dropped 1 base and J dropped 1 base, with 8 bases sitting between them. The CDR3 is CASSLGRNSGNTIYF. As DNA, the CDR3 is TGTGCCAGCAGCTTAGGCAGGAATTCTGGAAACACCATATATTTT.

CDR3 region: CSAPLAGRSYNEQFF. DNA of the CDR3: TGCAGTGCTCCCTTAGCGGGACGCTCCTACAATGAGCAGTTCTTC. J is TRBJ2-1 and V is TRBV20-1; the match to TRBD2 covers 8 bases. The V and J ends lost 5 bases and 0 bases, in that order; junction bases with no gene match: 6. Germline V lookup: CDR1 DFQATT, CDR2 SNEGSKA (reference sequence). This CDR3 is built from 15 residues.

This clonotype came up many times. CDR3 DNA: TGTGCCAGCAGCTCCCTAGGACAGGAACTCCACCATCAGCCCCAGCATTTT. Amino acids: CASSSLGQELHHQPQHF. The genes are TRBV7-3 and TRBJ1-5; 7 bases map to TRBD1. Germline CDR1 and CDR2: SGHTA and FQGTGA. Losses at the gene ends were 4 bases for V and 5 bases for J; bases not matched to a gene: 14. This CDR3 is built from 17 residues.

This clonotype came up a few times. This rearrangement joins TRBV25-1 to TRBJ2-3; D is perhaps TRBD1 (5 bases). CDR3 length: 11 amino acids. In germline, CDR1 is MGHDK, CDR2 SYGVNS. Trimming pared 7 bases from V and 12 bases from J, leaving 14 bases between. The CDR3 DNA follows: TGTGCCAGCACCCTAGGGGCTCTCCAGTATTTT. This gives the protein CASTLGALQYF.

This clonotype has just a few counts. The chain recombines TRBV29-1 with TRBJ1-1, with 7 bases lining up with TRBD1. The CDR3 is made up of 12 amino acids. The J segment lost 4 bases and the V segment lost 2 bases, leaving 1 base of the junction unmatched. CDR1 and CDR2 from the germline V gene are SQVTM and ANQGSEA. The CDR3 coding sequence is TGCAGCGTTGAAACAGGGGCCACTGAAGCTTTCTTT. Translation: CSVETGATEAFF.

The sample holds many counts of this clonotype. This sequence joins TRBV6-5 and TRBJ2-7, with 9 bases identical to TRBD2. The CDR3 length is 15 residues. Germline V gene data show CDR1 as MNHEY and CDR2 as SVGAGI. With 7 bases clipped from V and 1 base from J, the junction kept 8 bases outside the gene matches. Written as DNA, the CDR3 is TGTGCCAGCACTCGGGCTAGCGGGGCATCCTACGAGCAGTACTTC. This encodes CASTRASGASYEQYF.

The table lists this clonotype with a few counts. The CDR3 region has the DNA TGCGCCAGCAGTGAGAGGAGTTATAGCAATCAGCCCCAGCATTTT. Its protein product is CASSERSYSNQPQHF. The V and J genes are TRBV10-2 and TRBJ1-5; unclear D gene. The V and J ends lost 2 bases and 0 bases respectively, with 8 bases between them. Germline assignment: CDR1 WSHSY and CDR2 SAAADI. The CDR3 spans 15 residues.

This rearrangement joins TRBV27 to TRBJ1-2; 10 positions match TRBD1. Germline trimming cut 4 bases from V and 8 bases from J; bases unmatched to any gene: 7. Germline V gives CDR1 MNHEY, CDR2 SMNVEV (reference sequence). The CDR3 loop spans 14 amino acids. The CDR3 DNA sequence: TGTGCCAGCAGTTCCTCCGGGACAGGGGTCGGCTACACCTTC. Amino acid sequence: CASSSSGTGVGYTF.